Shown below are 4 T cell receptor beta chains from a single sample sequenced in a study of shared clonotypes between healthy human individuals. Sequencing was performed with immunoSEQ multiplex PCR; in TCRdb, only in-frame clones are kept and a portion is missing. The sample holds over a million clones; about 96% are singletons and the top ten take roughly 1.2%. The sample comprised naive CD4+ T cells sorted from blood. Specified subset: CD45RA+ positively selected. The receptor set was obtained from a man under 40 in good health.

The rearrangement uses TRBV11-3 and TRBJ2-7, with D tentatively TRBD1 (6 bases). Germline CDR1 reads SGHNT; CDR2 reads YENEEA. This CDR3 spans 14 amino acids. V gave up 2 bases and J gave up 6 bases, with 14 bases separating them. The DNA for the CDR3 is TGTGCCAGCAGCTTACGACCAGGGGTTCCCGAGCAGTACTTC. It specifies CASSLRPGVPEQYF.

The V gene is TRBV6-5, the J gene TRBJ2-1, with 7 bases matching TRBD2. Germline V gives CDR1 MNHEY, CDR2 SVGAGI. Unmatched junction bases numbered 9, after V lost 5 bases and J lost 8 bases. The CDR3 consists of 14 residues. CDR3 coding DNA: TGTGCCAGCAGTCCCGAGCGGGGAGGCTATGAGCAGTTCTTC. Translated: CASSPERGGYEQFF.

The J gene is TRBJ2-7, the V gene TRBV6-1, with D perhaps TRBD2 (5 bases). V lost 1 base, J lost 6 bases, and 13 bases lay in between. The CDR3 is made up of 14 amino acids. CDR1 and CDR2 (germline): MNHNS, SASEGT. The CDR3 sequence: CASSEVGPSREQYF. As DNA, the CDR3 is TGTGCCAGCAGTGAAGTAGGCCCTAGCCGCGAGCAGTACTTC.

The chain employs TRBV10-3 and TRBJ1-2, with 11 positions matching TRBD1. J lost 6 bases, V lost 6 bases, and 3 bases had no gene match. Germline assignment: CDR1 ENHRY and CDR2 SYGVKD. CDR3 length: 13 amino acids. CDR3 sequence reads: CAIRSGQGDGYTF. CDR3 nucleotides: TGTGCCATCAGGTCGGGACAGGGGGATGGCTACACCTTC.